One sample yielded the 18 T cell receptor beta chains listed below, sequenced in a study of blood T cell repertoires in COVID-19. Method: immunoSEQ multiplex PCR; TCRdb's copy keeps in-frame clones and lacks some. Of around 130,000 clones detected, around three quarters appear once; the ten largest clones hold less than 14%. What was sequenced was peripheral blood. Receptor source: a human donor in a cohort sampled during active COVID-19.

DNA of the CDR3: TGTGCCAGTTCACTAGCGGGGGGGCCCGATGAGCAGTTCTTC. It specifies CASSLAGGPDEQFF. V and J are TRBV9 and TRBJ2-1; 13 bases fit TRBD2. Trimming cost V 8 bases and J 8 bases; bases outside gene matches: 7. Germline CDR1 and CDR2: SGDLS and YYNGEE. The CDR3 totals 14 residues.

The chain has TRBV2 and TRBJ1-6; 8 bases are shared with TRBD1. V lost 2 bases and J lost 8; bases outside the gene matches: 8. Germline V gives CDR1 SNHLY, CDR2 FYNNEI. The CDR3 spans 16 residues. CDR3 bases: TGTGCCAGCAGTGAAAGGGGACAGGTTCTCCATTCACCCCTCCACTTT. As protein: CASSERGQVLHSPLHF.

The chain combines TRBV27 with TRBJ1-1; 7 nucleotides agree with TRBD1. This CDR3 comprises 15 residues. The V gene end was trimmed by 7 bases and the J gene end by 4 bases; junction bases not matched to a gene: 12. The germline V gene encodes CDR1 MNHEY and CDR2 SMNVEV (reference sequence). CDR3 in amino acids: CASTRQGGQGTEAFF. The CDR3 DNA sequence: TGTGCCAGCACTCGACAGGGAGGTCAGGGCACTGAAGCTTTCTTT.

The chain carries TRBV21-1 and TRBJ2-5; the table's TRBD2 call for D was not verified on the DNA. TRBV21-1 is given as a pseudogene. The CDR3 contains 19 residues. The CDR3 nucleotides read TGTGCCAGCAGCAAAGTAAACCGGCTAGCGAGGCAGGCAGTGCGAACCCAGTACTTC. It specifies CASSKVNRLARQAVRTQYF.

The V call is TRBV6-1, the J call TRBJ2-5; 14 bases agree with TRBD2. This CDR3 has 17 residues. Trimming cost V 4 bases and J 4 bases; bases outside gene matches: 8. Germline loops: CDR1 MNHNS, CDR2 SASEGT. The CDR3 DNA reads as TGTGCCAGCAGTGGACTAGCGGGGGGGAATCGGGGAGAGACCCAGTACTTC. It encodes CASSGLAGGNRGETQYF.

On this clone: Other DNA sequences in this specimen translate into the identical CDR3. This chain joins TRBV27 and TRBJ1-5, with TRBD1 matching 9 bases. V trimming: 0 bases; J trimming: 1 base; junction bases outside the gene matches: 4. CDR1 and CDR2 from the germline V gene are MNHEY and SMNVEV (reference sequence). The CDR3 runs to 17 residues. The CDR3 protein is CASSLSYGQGSNQPQHF. CDR3 DNA: TGTGCCAGCAGTTTATCGTACGGACAGGGGAGCAATCAGCCCCAGCATTTT.

The chain joins TRBV7-9 to TRBJ1-4; D perhaps matches TRBD1 (6 bases). Trimming left V 4 bases short and J 6 bases short, with 15 bases between. The CDR3 totals 15 residues. Germline CDR1 SEHNR, CDR2 FQNEAQ (reference sequence). The CDR3 coding sequence is TGTGCCAGCAGCTCACAGGGTCATAAGGATGAAAAACTGTTTTTT. It translates to CASSSQGHKDEKLFF.

This clone has a handful of counts. The J gene is TRBJ2-7, the V gene TRBV11-2; TRBD2 matches at 8 bases. Germline values: CDR1 SGHAT, CDR2 FQNNGV. The CDR3 totals 15 residues. With 5 bases clipped from V and 3 bases from J, the junction kept 9 bases outside the gene matches. DNA for the CDR3: TGTGCCAGCAGCGTAAATAGACTAGCGATCTACGAGCAGTACTTC. The encoded protein is CASSVNRLAIYEQYF. The full variable domain, in which reference TRBV11-2 and TRBJ2-7 provide the parts outside the CDR3, is EAGVAQSPRYKIIEKRQSVAFWCNPISGHATLYWYQQILGQGPKLLIQFQNNGVVDDSQLPKDRFSAERLKGVDSTLKIQPAKLEDSAVYLCASSVNRLAIYEQYFGPGTRLTVT.

This chain joins TRBV7-9 and TRBJ2-5; TRBD2 agrees at 12 bases. The length of the CDR3 is 14 residues. V lost 5 bases, J lost 5 bases, and 3 bases stayed unmatched. Germline CDR1 is SEHNR and CDR2 is FQNEAQ (reference sequence). The CDR3 sequence: CASSKGTSGETQYF. CDR3 nucleotides: TGTGCCAGCAGCAAGGGGACTAGCGGGGAGACCCAGTACTTC.

The J gene is TRBJ1-4, the V gene TRBV15; D not certain. Trimming shortened V by 3 bases and J by 7 bases, and 9 bases separated the two germline ends. Germline values: CDR1 LNHNV, CDR2 YYDKDF (reference sequence). This CDR3 has 13 residues. In DNA, the CDR3 is TGTGCCACCAGCAGGGGAGAGGGTGAAAAACTGTTTTTT. Amino acids: CATSRGEGEKLFF.

This chain joins TRBV9 and TRBJ1-6; no clear D. CDR1 and CDR2 from the germline V gene are SGDLS and YYNGEE. V was trimmed by 3 bases and J by 4 bases, leaving 5 bases between them. The CDR3 totals 13 residues. The CDR3 loop is CASSAQYNSPLHF. For the CDR3, the DNA is TGTGCCAGCAGCGCCCAATATAATTCACCCCTCCACTTT.

This rearrangement joins TRBV6-5 to TRBJ1-2; a possible D gene is TRBD1 (5 bases). Germline V gives CDR1 MNHEY, CDR2 SVGAGI. Trimming cost V 4 bases and J 5 bases, with 20 bases left between them. The CDR3 covers 16 residues. The CDR3 region has the DNA TGTGCCAGCAGTTTGGATTGGGCTTCAGGGCCTTATGGCTACACCTTC. Amino acid sequence: CASSLDWASGPYGYTF.

This clone turned up a few times. The V and J genes are TRBV3-1 (or the pseudogene TRBV3-2) and TRBJ2-7, with 16 nucleotides matching TRBD2. J lost 5 bases, V lost 3 bases, and 4 bases had no gene match. The CDR3 totals 16 residues. Germline CDR1 reads LGHDT; CDR2 reads YNNKEL (reference sequence). CDR3 DNA: TGTGCCAGCAGCCAGCGGGGACTAGCGGGGGGGAACGAGCAGTACTTC. This gives the protein CASSQRGLAGGNEQYF.

A few counts support this clone. The CDR3 sequence is CASISGARITEAFF. CDR3 in DNA: TGTGCCAGCATTTCAGGGGCGCGTATAACTGAAGCTTTCTTT. The chain combines TRBV6-6 with TRBJ1-1; D is perhaps TRBD1 (6 bases). Germline-derived CDR1 and CDR2 are MNHNY and SVGAGI (reference sequence). Trimming left V 7 bases short and J 5 bases short, with 17 bases between. This CDR3 spans 14 amino acids.

DNA for the CDR3: TGTGCCAGCAGTTACACCAGGGCCACCTACGAGCAGTACTTC. Residues: CASSYTRATYEQYF. The rearrangement joins TRBV6-5 to TRBJ2-7, with D possibly matching TRBD1 (5 bases). The CDR3 has 14 residues. The V and J ends lost 2 bases and 2 bases respectively, with 10 bases between them. Per the germline V gene, CDR1 is MNHEY and CDR2 is SVGAGI.

The chain carries TRBV9 and TRBJ2-5, with 9 bases matching TRBD2. Per the germline V gene, CDR1 is SGDLS and CDR2 is YYNGEE. J lost 4 bases, V lost 6 bases, and 10 bases had no gene match. The CDR3 is made up of 15 amino acids. In nucleotides, the CDR3 is TGTGCCAGCAATATTTGGCGGGGGGGTCGAGAGACCCAGTACTTC. Translating gives CASNIWRGGRETQYF.

The rearrangement uses TRBV6-4 and TRBJ2-2; maybe TRBD2 (5 bases). V lost 6 bases and J lost 5, with 10 bases in between. The CDR3 covers 13 residues. In germline, CDR1 is MRHNA, CDR2 SNTAGT. The CDR3 DNA sequence: TGTGCCAGCAGCTTATCGGGGACCGGGGAGCTGTTTTTT. Its protein is CASSLSGTGELFF.

The V and J genes are TRBV5-1 and TRBJ1-4, with TRBD1 matching 7 bases. Germline-derived CDR1 and CDR2 are SGHRS and YFSETQ. CDR3 length: 15 amino acids. Trimming cost V 4 bases and J 0 bases; bases outside gene matches: 3. The CDR3 loop reads CASSPDRTTNEKLFF. The CDR3 DNA is TGCGCCAGCAGCCCGGACAGGACAACTAATGAAAAACTGTTTTTT.